This TCR beta chain is drawn from a study of control samples from healthy donors and cancer patients. The CDR3 covers 15 residues. The trim removed 6 bases at V and 0 bases at J, leaving 7 bases unmatched. CDR1 and CDR2 (germline): LNHDA, SQIVND (reference sequence). The repertoire was sequenced with immunoSEQ multiplex PCR; TCRdb's copy has only in-frame clones and lacks some. The sample consists of fewer than 40,000 clones, approximately 93% of them appearing once. Sequencing was carried out using PBMCs. This TCR came from a man in his forties with colorectal cancer. The gene calls are TRBV19 and TRBJ1-2; 7 bases align to TRBD1. Here the CDR3 reads CASRRGTEANYGYTF. The DNA of the CDR3 is TGTGCCAGTAGGCGAGGGACAGAAGCTAACTATGGCTACACCTTC.